This TCR beta chain was profiled in a study of beta chain features in type 1 diabetes. Remarks on this clone: Its antigen remains unidentified.

Whole-study findings and limits: At VDJ recombination sites, type 1 diabetes patients had fewer insertions and more deleted nucleotides.

Reverse transcribing all isolated RNA meant expressed TCRB transcripts were sequenced. Clones were read by immunoSEQ multiplex PCR, and TCRdb kept only the in-frame ones, dropping some. The sample includes roughly 370,000 clones, about 15% of them seen just once. This receptor was identified in a man younger than 40 in good health. Source material: naive CD4+ T cells from blood.

CDR3 residues: CASSPDTGISTDTQYF. As DNA, the CDR3 is TGCGCCAGCAGCCCCGATACAGGGATCAGCACAGATACGCAGTATTTT. V usage is TRBV4-3 and J usage is TRBJ2-3, with a weak D call TRBD1 (6 bases). The V and J ends lost 4 bases and 0 bases respectively, with 14 bases between them. Germline loops: CDR1 LGHNA, CDR2 YSLEER. The CDR3 contains 16 residues.